This T cell receptor beta chain originates from a study of vaccination effects on CD4 cells after COVID-19 (dated by TCRdb to between 2020 and 2023). Turning to the overall study: To identify antigen-specific CD4+ T cell clonotypes by their expansion, the ViraFEST assay first stimulated PBMC with viral peptide pools and then applied TCR sequencing. Two doses of either the BNT162b2 or the mRNA-1273 mRNA SARS-CoV-2 vaccine were administered to participants. Each well held fewer than 2.5 million PBMC cultured in IMDM containing roughly 5% human AB serum, 10 IU/ml IL-2 and gentamicin, along with around 11 ug/ml peptides. In both COVID-19 convalescent patients and infection-naive vaccine recipients, the study compared SARS-CoV-2 spike-specific CD4+ TCR repertoires from before mRNA vaccination with those from after it. Altogether, nine to ten COVID-19 convalescent patients and several SARS-CoV-2-naive healthy vaccine recipients made up the full study. Cultures from other donors in the study were sequenced with the Oncomine TCR Beta short-read assay on an Illumina iSeq 100. Here is what the overall study found, with its caveats: Among healthy vaccine recipients, nearly all vaccine-induced clones were SARS-CoV-2 mono-reactive, and only 1 of 255 was cross-reactive with common cold coronaviruses. The study was limited by a small number of convalescent patients, and early post-infection timepoints were lacking. Clones induced by infection and clones induced by vaccination both contracted markedly at late timepoints after vaccination, which fits with T cell responses waning over time.

As encoded in the germline V gene (reference sequence), CDR1 is LNHDA while CDR2 is SQIVND. V drops 0 bases and J drops 4 bases, leaving 15 bases in between. CDR3 length: 16 amino acids, cysteine to phenylalanine. Kept here is only the CDR3 DNA, which spans 48 bases and is read in frame from base 1. The method behind the library was the immunoSEQ multiplex PCR assay. DNA from the cultured, isolated CD4+ T cells was subjected to TCR beta CDR3 sequencing. The authors processed their data as follows. Non-productive TCR sequences were removed, reads were trimmed to the CDR3 region, and CDR3s of at least 7 amino acids were retained. The MANAFEST web app was used to pick out antigen-specific clonotypes by comparing their expansion in peptide wells with that in reference cultures. Positive clones required FDR<0.05 expansion versus reference and all other wells, odds ratio above 5, and frequency above 0.1% in two replicate wells. Clonotypes significantly expanded in SARS-CoV-2 spike wells and in at least one common cold coronavirus spike condition were defined as cross-reactive. CDR3 similarity was assessed by Levenshtein distance using the stringdist R package, and unrooted trees were constructed with ape in R 3.6.1. The table was pulled from immuneACCESS by TCRdb, which kept in-frame rearrangements only. Such tables lose some clones; where checked, under half of the loss comes from unresolved V genes, and the rest has no known cause. The V and J calls and the clone size are those of that table, but D and trimming were determined from the DNA. Within this sample are around 70,000 clones, with approximately 77% of them counted one time only. The top ten hold roughly 2% of the sample.

As regards this clone: What antigen it recognizes has not been identified. One base away there is no much larger clone; base qualities are not given.

After more than 9 days of culture, CD4+ T cells were isolated with the EasySep CD4+ T cell isolation kit. None of the healthy vaccine recipients had a prior SARS-CoV-2 infection, which was confirmed by nucleocapsid antibody tests that came back negative both before and after vaccination. Half of the culture medium was replaced with fresh IL-2-containing medium on days 3 and 7. Each peptide stimulation condition was cultured in triplicate wells unless otherwise noted. Using Ficoll-Paque Plus gradient centrifugation, PBMC were separated from whole blood and then either used fresh or cryopreserved at -140C. Genomic DNA was extracted from cultured CD4+ T cells with the QIAamp micro DNA kit.

Recombination connected TRBV19 to TRBJ1-2, with the D segment identity uncertain. This clonotype was obtained from a human donor who received a COVID-19 vaccine. The material sequenced was CD4+ T cells from PBMCs cultured without peptide, taken before COVID-19 vaccination. The CDR3 here reads CASSIDLRSVPYGYTF. The DNA is as follows: TGTGCCAGTAGTATAGATCTCCGGTCCGTCCCCTATGGCTACACCTTC.